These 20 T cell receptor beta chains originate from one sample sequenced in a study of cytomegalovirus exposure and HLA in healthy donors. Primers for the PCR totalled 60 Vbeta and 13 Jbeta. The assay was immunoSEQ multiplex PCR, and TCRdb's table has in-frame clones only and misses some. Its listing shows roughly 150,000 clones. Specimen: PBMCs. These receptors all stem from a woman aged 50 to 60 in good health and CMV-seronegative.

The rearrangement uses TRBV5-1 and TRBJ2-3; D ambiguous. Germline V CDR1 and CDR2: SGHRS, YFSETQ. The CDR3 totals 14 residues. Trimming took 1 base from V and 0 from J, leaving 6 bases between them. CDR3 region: CASSLFSSTDTQYF. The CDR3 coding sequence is TGCGCCAGCAGCTTGTTCTCTAGCACAGATACGCAGTATTTT.

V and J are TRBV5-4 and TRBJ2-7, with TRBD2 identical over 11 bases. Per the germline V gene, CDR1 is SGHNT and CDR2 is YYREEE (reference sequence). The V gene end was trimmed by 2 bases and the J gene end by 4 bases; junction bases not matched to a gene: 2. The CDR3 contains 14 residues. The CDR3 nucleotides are TGTGCCAGCAGCTTAACTAGCGGGGGTTACGAGCAGTACTTC. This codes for CASSLTSGGYEQYF. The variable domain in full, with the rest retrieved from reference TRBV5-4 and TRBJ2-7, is ETGVTQSPTHLIKTRGQQVTLRCSSQSGHNTVSWYQQALGQGPQFIFQYYREEENGRGNFPPRFSGLQFPNYSSELNVNALELDDSALYLCASSLTSGGYEQYFGPGTRLTVT.

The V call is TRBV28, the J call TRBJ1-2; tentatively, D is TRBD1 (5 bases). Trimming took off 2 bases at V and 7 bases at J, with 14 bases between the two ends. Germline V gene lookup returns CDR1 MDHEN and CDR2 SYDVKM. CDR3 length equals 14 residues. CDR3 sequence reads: CASSLRQGPSGYTF. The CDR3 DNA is TGTGCCAGCAGTTTAAGGCAGGGTCCAAGTGGCTACACCTTC.

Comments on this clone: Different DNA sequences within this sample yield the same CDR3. Here the CDR3 reads CASSYRGGNTEAFF. The CDR3 nucleotides are TGTGCCAGCAGTTATCGAGGGGGCAACACTGAAGCTTTCTTT. The chain couples TRBV6-6 to TRBJ1-1; TRBD1 matches at 7 bases. This CDR3 contains 14 residues. Germline V gene data show CDR1 as MNHNY and CDR2 as SVGAGI (reference sequence). Germline trimming cut 3 bases from V and 2 bases from J; bases unmatched to any gene: 3.

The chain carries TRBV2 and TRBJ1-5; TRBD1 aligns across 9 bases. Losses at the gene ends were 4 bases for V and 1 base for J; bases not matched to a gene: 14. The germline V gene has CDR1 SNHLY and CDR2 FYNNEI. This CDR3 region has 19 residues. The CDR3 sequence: CASSAARTGDLGSNQPQHF. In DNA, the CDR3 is TGTGCCAGCAGTGCCGCCCGGACAGGGGATTTGGGAAGCAATCAGCCCCAGCATTTT.

For the CDR3, the DNA is TGTGCCAGCAGTCCACTAGCGGGGAACACAGATACGCAGTATTTT. This gives the protein CASSPLAGNTDTQYF. The chain combines TRBV28 with TRBJ2-3; 10 bases agree with TRBD2. There are 15 residues in the CDR3. V dropped 5 bases and J dropped 2; count of bases not matched to a gene: 4. Germline loops: CDR1 MDHEN, CDR2 SYDVKM.

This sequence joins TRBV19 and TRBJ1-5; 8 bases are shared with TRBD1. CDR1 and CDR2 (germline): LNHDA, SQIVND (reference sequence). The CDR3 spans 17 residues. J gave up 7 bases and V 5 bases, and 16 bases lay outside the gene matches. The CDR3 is CASSPRTGLLGGQPQHF. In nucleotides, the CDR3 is TGTGCCAGTAGTCCCCGGACAGGGCTCCTTGGAGGACAGCCCCAGCATTTT.

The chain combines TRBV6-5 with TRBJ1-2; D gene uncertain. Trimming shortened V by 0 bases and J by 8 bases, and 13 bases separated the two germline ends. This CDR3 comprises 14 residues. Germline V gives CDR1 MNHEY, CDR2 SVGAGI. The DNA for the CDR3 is TGTGCCAGCAGTTACTCGCGGGCAATTGAGGGCTACACCTTC. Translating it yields CASSYSRAIEGYTF.

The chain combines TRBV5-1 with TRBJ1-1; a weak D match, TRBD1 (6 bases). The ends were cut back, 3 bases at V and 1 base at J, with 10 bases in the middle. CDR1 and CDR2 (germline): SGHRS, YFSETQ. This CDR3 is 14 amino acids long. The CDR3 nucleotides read TGCGCCAGCAGCTCACCGGGACAGAACACTGAAGCTTTCTTT. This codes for CASSSPGQNTEAFF.

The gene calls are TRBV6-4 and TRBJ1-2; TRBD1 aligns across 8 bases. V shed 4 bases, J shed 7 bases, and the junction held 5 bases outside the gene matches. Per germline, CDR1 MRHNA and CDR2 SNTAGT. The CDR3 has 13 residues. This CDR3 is CASSGQGAAGYTF. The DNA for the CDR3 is TGTGCCAGCAGTGGCCAGGGGGCTGCTGGCTACACCTTC.

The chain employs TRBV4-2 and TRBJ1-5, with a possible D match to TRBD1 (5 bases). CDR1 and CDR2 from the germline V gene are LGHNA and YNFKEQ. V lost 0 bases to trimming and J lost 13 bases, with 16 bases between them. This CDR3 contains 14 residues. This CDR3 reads CASSQDPQAGTQHF. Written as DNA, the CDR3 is TGTGCCAGCAGCCAAGACCCTCAAGCGGGGACGCAGCATTTT.

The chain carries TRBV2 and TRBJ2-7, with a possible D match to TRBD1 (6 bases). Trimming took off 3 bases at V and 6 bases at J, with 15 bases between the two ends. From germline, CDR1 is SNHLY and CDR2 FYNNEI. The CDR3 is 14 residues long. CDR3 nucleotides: TGTGCCAGCAGTGAGGCAGGGGATATAGTCGAGCAGTACTTC. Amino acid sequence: CASSEAGDIVEQYF.

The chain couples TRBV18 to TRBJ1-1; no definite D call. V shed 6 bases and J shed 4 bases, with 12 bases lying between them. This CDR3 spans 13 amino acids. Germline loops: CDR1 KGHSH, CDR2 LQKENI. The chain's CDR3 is CASSIEGGTEAFF. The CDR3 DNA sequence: TGTGCCAGCTCCATCGAGGGAGGCACTGAAGCTTTCTTT.

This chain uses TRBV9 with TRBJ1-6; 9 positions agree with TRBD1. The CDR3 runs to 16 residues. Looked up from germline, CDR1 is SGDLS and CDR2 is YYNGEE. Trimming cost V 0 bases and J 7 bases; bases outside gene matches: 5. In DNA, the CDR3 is TGTGCCAGCAGCGTAGATGGTGGGACAGGGAATTCACCCCTCCACTTT. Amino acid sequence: CASSVDGGTGNSPLHF.

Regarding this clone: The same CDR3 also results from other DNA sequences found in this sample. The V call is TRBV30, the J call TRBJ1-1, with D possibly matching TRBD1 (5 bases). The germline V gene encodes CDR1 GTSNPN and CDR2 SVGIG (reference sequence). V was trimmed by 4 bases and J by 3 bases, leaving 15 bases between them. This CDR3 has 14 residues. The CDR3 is CAWIWRGADTEAFF. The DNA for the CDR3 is TGTGCCTGGATCTGGAGGGGCGCAGACACTGAAGCTTTCTTT.

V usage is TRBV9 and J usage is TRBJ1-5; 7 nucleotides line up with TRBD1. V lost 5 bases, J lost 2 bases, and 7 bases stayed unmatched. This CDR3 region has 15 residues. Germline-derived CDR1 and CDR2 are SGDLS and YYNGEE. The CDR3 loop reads CASSRGGAGNQPQHF. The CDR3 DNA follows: TGTGCCAGCAGTAGAGGGGGCGCGGGCAATCAGCCCCAGCATTTT.

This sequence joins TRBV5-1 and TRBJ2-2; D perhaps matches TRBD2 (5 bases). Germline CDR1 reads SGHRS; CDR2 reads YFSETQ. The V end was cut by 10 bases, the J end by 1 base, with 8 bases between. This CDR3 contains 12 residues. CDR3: CAPAGNTGELFF. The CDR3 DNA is TGCGCCCCCGCGGGGAACACCGGGGAGCTGTTTTTT.

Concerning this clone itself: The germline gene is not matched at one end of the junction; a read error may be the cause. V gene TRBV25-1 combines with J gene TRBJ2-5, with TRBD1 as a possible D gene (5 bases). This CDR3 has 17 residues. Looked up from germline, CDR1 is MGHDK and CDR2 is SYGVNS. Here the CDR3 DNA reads TGTGCCGGCAGTGAATTTGGACAACCTCTACTCGGGGAGACCCAGTACTTC. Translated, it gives CAGSEFGQPLLGETQYF.

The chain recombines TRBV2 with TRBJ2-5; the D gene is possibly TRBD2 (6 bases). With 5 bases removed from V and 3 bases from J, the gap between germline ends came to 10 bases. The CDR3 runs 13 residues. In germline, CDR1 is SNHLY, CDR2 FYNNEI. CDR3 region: CASSRLEEETQYF. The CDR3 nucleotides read TGTGCCAGCAGTAGACTAGAAGAAGAGACCCAGTACTTC.

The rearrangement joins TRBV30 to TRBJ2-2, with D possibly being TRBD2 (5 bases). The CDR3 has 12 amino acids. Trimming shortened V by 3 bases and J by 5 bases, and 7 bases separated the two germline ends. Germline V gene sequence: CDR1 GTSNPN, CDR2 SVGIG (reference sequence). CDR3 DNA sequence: TGTGCCTGGAGCACGGGGACCGGGGAGCTGTTTTTT. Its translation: CAWSTGTGELFF.